This entry lists 25 T cell receptor beta chains sequenced from one sample in a study of OX40 agonist ivuxolimab in advanced cancers. Sequencing was performed with immunoSEQ multiplex PCR; in TCRdb, only in-frame clones are kept and a portion is missing. Among tens of thousands of clones listed, roughly 80% were seen once. The sequenced sample was CD4+ or CD8+ T cells sorted from blood, obtained in a trial of the OX40 agonist ivuxolimab. These TCRs come from an adult with an advanced solid tumor such as melanoma, head and neck, liver or kidney cancer.

Comment on this clone: Other DNA sequences in the same sample also yield this CDR3. The chain links TRBV25-1 to TRBJ1-2; D not resolved. Germline CDR1 MGHDK, CDR2 SYGVNS. This CDR3 is 11 amino acids long. V was clipped by 1 base and J by 8 bases, with 5 bases between them. The CDR3 region has the DNA TGTGCCAGCAGTGAATTCGGGGGCTACACCTTC. Translation gives CASSEFGGYTF.

This clone was recorded once. The gene calls are TRBV11-2 and TRBJ2-5; D gene unclear. V lost 5 bases to trimming and J lost 5 bases, with 15 bases between them. There are 14 residues in the CDR3. Germline CDR1 SGHAT, CDR2 FQNNGV. The DNA for the CDR3 is TGTGCCAGCAGCCCGAATAGAGTCCGTGAGACCCAGTACTTC. Translated, it gives CASSPNRVRETQYF. The complete variable domain, with remaining parts taken from reference TRBV11-2 and TRBJ2-5, reads EAGVAQSPRYKIIEKRQSVAFWCNPISGHATLYWYQQILGQGPKLLIQFQNNGVVDDSQLPKDRFSAERLKGVDSTLKIQPAKLEDSAVYLCASSPNRVRETQYFGPGTRLLVL.

V is TRBV6-6 and J is TRBJ1-2, with D possibly TRBD1 on 6 matching bases. Germline CDR1 MNHNY, CDR2 SVGAGI (reference sequence). V lost 2 bases to trimming and J lost 2 bases, with 12 bases between them. CDR3 length equals 15 residues. The CDR3 region is CASSYASTGNYGYTF. The CDR3 DNA reads TGTGCCAGCAGTTACGCATCAACAGGGAACTATGGCTACACCTTC.

This chain joins TRBV28 and TRBJ1-2, with no clear D. The CDR3 has 12 residues. V dropped 4 bases and J dropped 4 bases, with 7 bases sitting between them. CDR1 and CDR2 (germline): MDHEN, SYDVKM. CDR3 DNA sequence: TGTGCCAGCAGTTACAACACCTATGGCTACACCTTC. This translates into CASSYNTYGYTF.

The chain has TRBV7-2 and TRBJ1-1; D is undetermined. This CDR3 spans 16 amino acids. With 1 base removed from V and 3 bases from J, the gap between germline ends came to 15 bases. Looked up from germline, CDR1 is SGHTA and CDR2 is FQGNSA. CDR3 DNA: TGTGCCAGCAGCTTAGTAGTGGGCCAGTGGGACACTGAAGCTTTCTTT. Amino acids: CASSLVVGQWDTEAFF.

CDR3 sequence: CASRPLQGPLHF. CDR3 bases: TGTGCCAGCAGGCCGCTACAGGGACCCCTCCACTTT. The V call is TRBV6-5, the J call TRBJ1-6; possibly TRBD1 for D (6 bases). CDR3 size: 12 residues. CDR1 is MNHEY, CDR2 SVGAGI, per germline. Trimming took off 6 bases at V and 12 bases at J, with 12 bases between the two ends.

The genes are TRBV5-1 and TRBJ2-5; 8 bases match TRBD1. V was clipped by 7 bases and J by 4 bases; unmatched bases: 9. The V gene's germline CDR1 is SGHRS and CDR2 YFSETQ. This CDR3 comprises 14 residues. CDR3 sequence reads: CASFEQGAGETQYF. Here the CDR3 DNA reads TGCGCCAGCTTCGAGCAGGGGGCGGGAGAGACCCAGTACTTC. The whole variable domain, filled in from reference TRBV5-1 and TRBJ2-5, reads KAGVTQTPRYLIKTRGQQVTLSCSPISGHRSVSWYQQTPGQGLQFLFEYFSETQRNKGNFPGRFSGRQFSNSRSEMNVSTLELGDSALYLCASFEQGAGETQYFGPGTRLLVL.

The rearrangement uses TRBV11-1 and TRBJ2-3; 7 nucleotides match TRBD1. From germline, CDR1 is SGHAT and CDR2 FQDESV (reference sequence). The CDR3 length is 17 residues. The ends lost 2 bases at V and 2 bases at J; junction bases unmatched: 10. CDR3 coding DNA: TGTGCCAGCAGCTTAATAACAGGGGCAAAGAACACAGATACGCAGTATTTT. Amino acid sequence: CASSLITGAKNTDTQYF.

The chain is built from TRBV5-3 and TRBJ2-7; 7 bases align to TRBD2. TRBV5-3 is reported as an ORF; its role is uncertain. Trimming took 4 bases from V and 3 from J; bases not matched to a gene: 13. This CDR3 spans 16 amino acids. The CDR3 loop is CARSQGSGGYYYEQYF. Here the CDR3 DNA reads TGTGCCAGAAGCCAAGGCTCCGGGGGGTACTACTACGAGCAGTACTTC.

The genes are TRBV29-1 and TRBJ1-2; D not certain. Germline-derived CDR1 and CDR2 are SQVTM and ANQGSEA. This CDR3 has 11 amino acids. The germline V and J ends were trimmed by 5 bases and 4 bases, with 8 bases remaining between them. CDR3 coding DNA: TGCAGCGTTTATTTAGGCTATGGCTACACCTTC. Its translation: CSVYLGYGYTF.

The CDR3 protein is CASSLGVDEQFF. The CDR3 DNA reads as TGTGCCAGCAGCTTGGGGGTCGATGAGCAGTTCTTC. The rearrangement joins TRBV5-4 to TRBJ2-1; D is ambiguous. Germline-derived CDR1 and CDR2 are SGHNT and YYREEE (reference sequence). The CDR3 length is 12 residues. V was pared by 0 bases and J by 8 bases, with 6 bases between.

This chain connects TRBV18 to TRBJ2-7; 9 bases line up with TRBD1. The junction had 2 bases not matched to a gene; V was cut back by 3 bases and J by 5 bases. The CDR3 covers 13 residues. CDR1 and CDR2 from the germline V gene are KGHSH and LQKENI. This CDR3 is CASSPGQGNEQYF. The CDR3 DNA reads as TGTGCCAGCTCACCGGGACAGGGCAACGAGCAGTACTTC.

This chain connects TRBV11-2 to TRBJ1-2, with D unclear. Trimming cost V 8 bases and J 4 bases, with 14 bases left between them. Germline V gives CDR1 SGHAT, CDR2 FQNNGV. This CDR3 contains 13 residues. The CDR3 DNA sequence: TGTGCCAGCGCACTAGGAGAGGGCTATGGCTACACCTTC. As protein: CASALGEGYGYTF.

This rearrangement joins TRBV19 to TRBJ2-1; D might be TRBD1 (6 bases). The CDR3 loop spans 15 amino acids. Trimming stripped 6 bases from V and 5 bases from J, with 17 bases between. Germline CDR1 LNHDA, CDR2 SQIVND (reference sequence). The CDR3 protein is CASSPQGYSDNEQFF. Written as DNA, the CDR3 is TGTGCCAGTAGCCCACAGGGATACAGCGACAATGAGCAGTTCTTC.

This clone was recorded a few times. The genes are TRBV5-1 and TRBJ1-1; D gene uncertain. This CDR3 region has 14 residues. Germline values: CDR1 SGHRS, CDR2 YFSETQ. Trimming took off 5 bases at V and 2 bases at J, with 13 bases between the two ends. CDR3 in DNA: TGCGCCAGCAGTTCCCAGACGGGAAACACTGAAGCTTTCTTT. Protein sequence: CASSSQTGNTEAFF.

The genes are TRBV7-6 and TRBJ2-2; tentative D call: TRBD2 (5 bases). Trimming left V 6 bases short and J 4 bases short, with 12 bases between. This CDR3 spans 14 amino acids. From germline, CDR1 is SGHVS and CDR2 FNYEAQ. Here the CDR3 reads CASRDQSGTGELFF. CDR3 DNA: TGTGCCAGCAGGGACCAAAGCGGCACCGGGGAGCTGTTTTTT. The whole variable domain, remainder taken from reference TRBV7-6 and TRBJ2-2, is GAGVSQSPRYKVTKRGQDVALRCDPISGHVSLYWYRQALGQGPEFLTYFNYEAQQDKSGLPNDRFSAERPEGSISTLTIQRTEQRDSAMYRCASRDQSGTGELFFGEGSRLTVL.

This clone was counted many times. In the same sample, other DNA sequences code for this CDR3. The chain employs TRBV5-1 and TRBJ2-5; 8 bases are a match to TRBD2. Germline V gives CDR1 SGHRS, CDR2 YFSETQ. The CDR3 is made up of 14 amino acids. V was clipped by 0 bases and J by 2 bases; unmatched bases: 0. DNA for the CDR3: TGCGCCAGCAGCTTGGCGGGGGGGCAAGAGACCCAGTACTTC. Its protein product is CASSLAGGQETQYF.

The chain's CDR3 is CASSPESSYEQYF. In nucleotides, the CDR3 is TGTGCCAGCAGCCCCGAGAGCTCCTACGAGCAGTACTTC. The chain joins TRBV11-3 to TRBJ2-7; D not certain. The V end was cut by 5 bases, the J end by 0 bases, with 8 bases between. There are 13 residues in the CDR3. Germline CDR1 SGHNT, CDR2 YENEEA.

The chain has TRBV6-1 and TRBJ2-1, with D possibly TRBD1 on 5 matching bases. V shed 7 bases and J shed 1 base, with 14 bases lying between them. Germline loops: CDR1 MNHNS, CDR2 SASEGT. This CDR3 region has 15 residues. The CDR3 DNA reads as TGTGCCAGCACTTCACAGGTAAATTCCTACAATGAGCAGTTCTTC. The encoded protein is CASTSQVNSYNEQFF.

The chain links TRBV30 to TRBJ1-2; 8 bases fit TRBD1. Germline CDR1 GTSNPN, CDR2 SVGIG (reference sequence). Trimming took 3 bases from V and 4 from J; bases not matched to a gene: 13. This CDR3 has 16 residues. The CDR3 sequence is CAWSITGTGDIYGYTF. Here the CDR3 DNA reads TGTGCCTGGAGCATAACCGGGACAGGAGACATCTATGGCTACACCTTC.

The chain recombines TRBV5-6 with TRBJ1-1; unclear D gene. The CDR3 sequence is 16 residues long. The V gene lost 6 bases and the J gene lost 5 bases, with 23 bases spanning the gap. In germline, CDR1 is SGHDT, CDR2 YYEEEE. The CDR3 reads CASTLWEPRRRTEAFF. CDR3 sequence (DNA): TGTGCCAGCACCCTATGGGAGCCCCGACGTCGGACTGAAGCTTTCTTT.

The chain joins TRBV27 to TRBJ2-5; TRBD1 is a possible D gene (6 bases). Near its end, the DNA agrees better with TRBJ2-7, so the J call may be wrong. The CDR3 extends over 15 amino acids. The germline V gene has CDR1 MNHEY and CDR2 SMNVEV (reference sequence). As DNA, the CDR3 is TGTGCCAGCAGTTTTCGCGCAGGGGAGTCCTACGAGCAGTACTTC. It translates to CASSFRAGESYEQYF.

The chain employs TRBV19 and TRBJ1-4; D unresolved. The V gene lost 3 bases and the J gene lost 8 bases, with 10 bases spanning the gap. Per germline, CDR1 LNHDA and CDR2 SQIVND (reference sequence). The length of the CDR3 is 13 residues. The CDR3 region has the DNA TGTGCCAGTAGTATTCAGGTTCGGGAAAAACTGTTTTTT. Amino acid sequence: CASSIQVREKLFF.

The chain joins TRBV14 to TRBJ2-2; D remains ambiguous. Trimming shortened V by 0 bases and J by 6 bases, and 5 bases separated the two germline ends. CDR3 length: 13 residues. CDR1 is SGHDN, CDR2 FVKESK, per germline. The CDR3 loop is CASSQDVSGELFF. The CDR3, as DNA: TGTGCCAGCAGCCAAGATGTTTCCGGGGAGCTGTTTTTT.

The CDR3 protein is CASSLGLGSNYGYTF. In DNA form, the CDR3 reads TGCGCCAGCAGCTTGGGCTTGGGCTCTAACTATGGCTACACCTTC. This chain connects TRBV5-1 to TRBJ1-2, with D unresolved. V was shortened by 0 bases and J by 0 bases, with 9 bases between the two germline ends. Germline CDR1 SGHRS, CDR2 YFSETQ. This CDR3 has 15 amino acids.